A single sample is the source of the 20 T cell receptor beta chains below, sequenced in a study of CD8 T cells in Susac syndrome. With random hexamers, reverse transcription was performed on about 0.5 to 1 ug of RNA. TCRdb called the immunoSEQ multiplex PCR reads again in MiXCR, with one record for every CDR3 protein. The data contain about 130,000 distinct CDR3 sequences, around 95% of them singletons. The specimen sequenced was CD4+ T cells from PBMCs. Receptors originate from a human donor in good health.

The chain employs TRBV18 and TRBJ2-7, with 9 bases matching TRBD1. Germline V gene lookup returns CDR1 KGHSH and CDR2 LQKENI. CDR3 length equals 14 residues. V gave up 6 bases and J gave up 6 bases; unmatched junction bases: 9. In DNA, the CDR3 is TGTGCCAGCTCGCCGGGACAGGGAGGCCCCGAGCAGTACTTC. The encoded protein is CASSPGQGGPEQYF.

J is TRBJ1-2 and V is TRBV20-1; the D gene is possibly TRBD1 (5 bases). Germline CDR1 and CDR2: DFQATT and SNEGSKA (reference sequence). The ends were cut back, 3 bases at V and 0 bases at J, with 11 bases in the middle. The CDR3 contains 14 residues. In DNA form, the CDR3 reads TGCAGTGCTAGTAGGGGTGGACCTAACTATGGCTACACCTTC. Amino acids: CSASRGGPNYGYTF.

The CDR3 nucleotides are TGTGCCAGCAGCCTAGGACAGGGAATCGCTGAAGCTTTCTTT. Translating it yields CASSLGQGIAEAFF. The rearrangement joins TRBV12-3 or TRBV12-4 to TRBJ1-1; 8 nucleotides line up with TRBD1. The CDR3 loop spans 14 amino acids. Losses at the gene ends were 6 bases for V and 6 bases for J; bases not matched to a gene: 9.

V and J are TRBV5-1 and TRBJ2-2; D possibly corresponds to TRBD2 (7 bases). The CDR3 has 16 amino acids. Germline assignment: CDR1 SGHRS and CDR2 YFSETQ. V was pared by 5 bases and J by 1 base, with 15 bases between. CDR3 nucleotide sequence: TGCGCCAGCAGTCGGGCGGGGGCCATGAACACCGGGGAGCTGTTTTTT. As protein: CASSRAGAMNTGELFF.

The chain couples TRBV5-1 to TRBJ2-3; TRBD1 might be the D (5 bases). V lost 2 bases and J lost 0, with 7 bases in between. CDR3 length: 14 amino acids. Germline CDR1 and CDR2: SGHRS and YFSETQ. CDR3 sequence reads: CASSFGQSTDTQYF. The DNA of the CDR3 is TGCGCCAGCAGCTTTGGACAAAGCACAGATACGCAGTATTTT.

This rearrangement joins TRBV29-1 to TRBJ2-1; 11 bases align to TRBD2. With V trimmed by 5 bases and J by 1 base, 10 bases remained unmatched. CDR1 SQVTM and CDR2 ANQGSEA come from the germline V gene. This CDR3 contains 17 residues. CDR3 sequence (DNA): TGCAGCGTTTCACTAGCGGGAGTCCCTTCTTCCTACAATGAGCAGTTCTTC. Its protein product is CSVSLAGVPSSYNEQFF.

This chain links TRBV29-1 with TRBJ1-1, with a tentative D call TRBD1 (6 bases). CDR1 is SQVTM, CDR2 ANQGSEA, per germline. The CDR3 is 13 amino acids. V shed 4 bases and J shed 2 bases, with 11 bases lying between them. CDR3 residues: CSVGRTANTEAFF. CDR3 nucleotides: TGCAGCGTTGGGAGGACAGCCAACACTGAAGCTTTCTTT.

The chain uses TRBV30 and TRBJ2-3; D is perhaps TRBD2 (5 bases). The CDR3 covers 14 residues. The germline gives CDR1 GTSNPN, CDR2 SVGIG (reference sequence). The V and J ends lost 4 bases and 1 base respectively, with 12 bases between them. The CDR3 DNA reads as TGTGCCTGGACAAGCGGCCTAGGCACAGATACGCAGTATTTT. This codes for CAWTSGLGTDTQYF.

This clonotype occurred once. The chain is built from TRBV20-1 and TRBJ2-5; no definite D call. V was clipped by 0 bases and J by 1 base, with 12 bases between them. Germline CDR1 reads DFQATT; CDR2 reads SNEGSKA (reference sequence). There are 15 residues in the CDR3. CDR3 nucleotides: TGCAGTGCTAGAGATCGGGTAGCCCTCCAAGAGACCCAGTACTTC. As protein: CSARDRVALQETQYF.

CDR3 DNA: TGCAGCGTTGAAGGCTTTCCGACAGGGGATAGTGAAAAACTGTTTTTT. Residues: CSVEGFPTGDSEKLFF. This chain connects TRBV29-1 to TRBJ1-4; 8 bases agree with TRBD1. The V and J ends lost 1 base and 7 bases, in that order; junction bases with no gene match: 11. The CDR3 is 16 residues long. Germline V gene lookup returns CDR1 SQVTM and CDR2 ANQGSEA.

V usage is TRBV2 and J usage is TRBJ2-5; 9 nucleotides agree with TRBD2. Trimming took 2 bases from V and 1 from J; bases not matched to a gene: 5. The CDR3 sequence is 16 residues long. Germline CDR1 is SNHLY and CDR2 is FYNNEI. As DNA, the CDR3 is TGTGCCAGCAGTGAAACAGCGGGAGGCTTCCAAGAGACCCAGTACTTC. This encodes CASSETAGGFQETQYF.

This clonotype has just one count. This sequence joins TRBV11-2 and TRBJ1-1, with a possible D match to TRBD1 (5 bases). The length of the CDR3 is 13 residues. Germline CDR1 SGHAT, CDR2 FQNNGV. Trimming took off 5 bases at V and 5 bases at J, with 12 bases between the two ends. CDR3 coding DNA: TGTGCCAGCAGCACAGGCCCCAGGACTGAAGCTTTCTTT. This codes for CASSTGPRTEAFF.

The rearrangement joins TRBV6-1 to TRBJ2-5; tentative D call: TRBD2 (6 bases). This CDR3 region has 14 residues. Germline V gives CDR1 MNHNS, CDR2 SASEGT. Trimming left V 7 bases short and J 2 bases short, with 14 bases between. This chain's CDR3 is CASTHGDSQETQYF. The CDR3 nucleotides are TGTGCCAGCACTCACGGGGACTCACAAGAGACCCAGTACTTC.

The DNA of the CDR3 is TGTGCCAGCAGCTTCCGTGGGGATACGCAGTATTTT. It codes for CASSFRGDTQYF. The V and J genes are TRBV7-2 and TRBJ2-3; D not resolved. Germline V gives CDR1 SGHTA, CDR2 FQGNSA. Trimming removed 3 bases at V and 6 bases at J, with 7 bases between. The CDR3 has 12 residues.

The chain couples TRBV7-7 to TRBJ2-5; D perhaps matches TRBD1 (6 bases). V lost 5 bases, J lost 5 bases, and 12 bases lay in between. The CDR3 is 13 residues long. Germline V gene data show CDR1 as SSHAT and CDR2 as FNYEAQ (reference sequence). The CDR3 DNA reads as TGTGCCAGCAGCGTACAGGGTCTCGAGACCCAGTACTTC. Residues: CASSVQGLETQYF.

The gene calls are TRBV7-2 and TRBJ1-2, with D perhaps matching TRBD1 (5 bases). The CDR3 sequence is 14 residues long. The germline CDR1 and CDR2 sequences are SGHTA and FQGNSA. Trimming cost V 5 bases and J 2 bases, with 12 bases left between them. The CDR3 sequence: CASSPLQGNYGYTF. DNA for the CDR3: TGTGCCAGCAGCCCGCTTCAGGGCAACTATGGCTACACCTTC.

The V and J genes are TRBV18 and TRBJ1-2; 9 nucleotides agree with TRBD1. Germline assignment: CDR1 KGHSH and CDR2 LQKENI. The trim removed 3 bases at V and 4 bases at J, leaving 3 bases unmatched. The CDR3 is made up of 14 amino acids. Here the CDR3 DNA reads TGTGCCAGCTCACCGGGACAGGGACTCTATGGCTACACCTTC. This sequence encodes CASSPGQGLYGYTF.

This CDR3 is CSVRWRDDEQYF. In DNA, the CDR3 is TGCAGTGTACGTTGGAGAGACGACGAGCAGTACTTC. V gene TRBV20-1 combines with J gene TRBJ2-7; D not certain. The CDR3 loop spans 12 amino acids. Germline V gene lookup returns CDR1 DFQATT and CDR2 SNEGSKA (reference sequence). The V end lost 7 bases, the J end lost 5 bases, and 15 bases lay between the germline ends.

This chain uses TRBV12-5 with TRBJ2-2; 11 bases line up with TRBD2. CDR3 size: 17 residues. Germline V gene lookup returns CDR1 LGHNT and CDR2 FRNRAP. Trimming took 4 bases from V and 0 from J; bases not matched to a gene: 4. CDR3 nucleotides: TGTGCTAGTGGTTCGCCGACTAGCGGGGCGAACACCGGGGAGCTGTTTTTT. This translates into CASGSPTSGANTGELFF.

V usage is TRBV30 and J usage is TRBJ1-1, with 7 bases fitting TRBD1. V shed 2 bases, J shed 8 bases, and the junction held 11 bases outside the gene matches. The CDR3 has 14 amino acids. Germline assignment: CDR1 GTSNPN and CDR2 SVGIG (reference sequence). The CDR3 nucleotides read TGTGCCTGGAGTTTCGCAGGGGGGTCCGGAGAAGCTTTCTTT. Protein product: CAWSFAGGSGEAFF. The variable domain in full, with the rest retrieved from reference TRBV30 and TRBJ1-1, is SQTIHQWPATLVQPVGSPLSLECTVEGTSNPNLYWYRQAAGRGLQLLFYSVGIGQISSEVPQNLSASRPQDRQFILSSKKLLLSDSGFYLCAWSFAGGSGEAFFGQGTRLTVV.